This T cell receptor beta chain derives from a study of T cell responses to AZD1222 COVID-19 vaccine. TCRdb keeps only in-frame clones here, not all; method: immunoSEQ multiplex PCR. The profile covers 140,000 to 150,000 clones, with approximately 89% appearing a single time and over 13% taken by the ten largest. This clone has a handful of counts. Germline V lookup: CDR1 SGHNT, CDR2 YENEEA. The CDR3 has 14 amino acids. Trimming removed 5 bases at V and 2 bases at J, with 11 bases between. The rearrangement uses TRBV11-3 and TRBJ2-3, with D perhaps matching TRBD2 (6 bases). The sequencing here drew on peripheral blood, taken on day 0 of AZD1222 vaccination. The sequence derives from an adult in good health. CDR3 region: CASSPRGTTDTQYF. In DNA, the CDR3 is TGTGCCAGCAGCCCCCGGGGGACCACAGATACGCAGTATTTT.